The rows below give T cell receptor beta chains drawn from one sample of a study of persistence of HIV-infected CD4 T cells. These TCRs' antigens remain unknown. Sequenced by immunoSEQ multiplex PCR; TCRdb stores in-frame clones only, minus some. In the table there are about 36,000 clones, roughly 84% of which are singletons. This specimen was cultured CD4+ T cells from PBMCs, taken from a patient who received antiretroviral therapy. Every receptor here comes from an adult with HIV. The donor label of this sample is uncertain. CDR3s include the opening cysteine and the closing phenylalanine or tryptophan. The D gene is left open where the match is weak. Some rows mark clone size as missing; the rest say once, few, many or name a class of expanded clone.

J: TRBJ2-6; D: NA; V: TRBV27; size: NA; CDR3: CASSSPPRGSDPSGANVLTF; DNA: TGTGCCAGCAGTTCCCCCCCCCGGGGTAGTGATCCTTCTGGGGCCAACGTCCTGACTTTC
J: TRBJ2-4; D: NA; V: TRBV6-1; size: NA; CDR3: CASSDRMGVKNIQYF; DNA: TGTGCCAGCAGTGATCGGATGGGGGTCAAAAACATTCAGTACTTC
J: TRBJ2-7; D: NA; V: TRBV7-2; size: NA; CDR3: CASSSGTSYEQYF; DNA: TGTGCCAGCAGCTCCGGTACTAGCTACGAGCAGTACTTC
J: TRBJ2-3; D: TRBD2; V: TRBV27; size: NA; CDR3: CASSRSSGGANTQYF; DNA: TGTGCCAGCAGTCGATCTAGCGGGGGGGCGAATACGCAGTATTTT
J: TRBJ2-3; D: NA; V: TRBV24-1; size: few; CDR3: CATSEPSKGGGTDTQYF; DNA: TGTGCCACCAGTGAACCTTCGAAGGGGGGAGGCACAGATACGCAGTATTTT
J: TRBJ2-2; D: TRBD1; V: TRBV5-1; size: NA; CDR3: CASSLGQGAQSAGELFF; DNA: TGCGCCAGCAGCTTGGGACAGGGGGCGCAGTCAGCCGGGGAGCTGTTTTTT
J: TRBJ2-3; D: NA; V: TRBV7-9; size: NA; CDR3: CASSLGGQVDTQYF; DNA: TGTGCCAGCAGCTTAGGTGGCCAGGTAGATACGCAGTATTTT
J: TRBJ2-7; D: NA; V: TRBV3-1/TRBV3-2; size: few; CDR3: CASSQGYGYAYEQYF; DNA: TGTGCCAGCAGCCAAGGGTATGGTTATGCCTACGAGCAGTACTTC
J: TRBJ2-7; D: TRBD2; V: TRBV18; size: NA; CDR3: CASSPTSGDYEQYF; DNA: TGTGCCAGCTCACCGACTAGCGGGGACTACGAGCAGTACTTC
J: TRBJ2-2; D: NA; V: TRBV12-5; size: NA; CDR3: CASGSPPGVTNTGELFF; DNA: TGTGCTAGTGGATCCCCTCCCGGAGTTACGAACACCGGGGAGCTGTTTTTT
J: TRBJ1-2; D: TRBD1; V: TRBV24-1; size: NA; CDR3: CATSEQSGTGTYGYTF; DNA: TGTGCCACCAGTGAACAATCCGGGACAGGTACCTATGGCTACACCTTC
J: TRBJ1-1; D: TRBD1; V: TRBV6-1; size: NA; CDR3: CASSEALQGGNTEAFF; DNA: TGTGCCAGCAGTGAAGCGCTTCAGGGGGGGAACACTGAAGCTTTCTTT
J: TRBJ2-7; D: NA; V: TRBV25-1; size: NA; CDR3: CASSDRSSYEQYF; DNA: TGTGCCAGCAGTGACCGCAGCTCCTACGAGCAGTACTTC
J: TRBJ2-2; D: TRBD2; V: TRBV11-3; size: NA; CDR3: CASSRLAGVGELFF; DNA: TGTGCCAGCAGCCGACTAGCGGGGGTCGGGGAGCTGTTTTTT
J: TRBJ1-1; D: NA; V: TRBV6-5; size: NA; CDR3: CASSYSRTGSGTEAFF; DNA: TGTGCCAGCAGTTACTCGAGGACGGGGTCTGGCACTGAAGCTTTCTTT
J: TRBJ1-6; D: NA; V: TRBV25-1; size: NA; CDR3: CASSGYNSPLHF; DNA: TGTGCCAGTTCAGGGTATAATTCACCCCTCCACTTT
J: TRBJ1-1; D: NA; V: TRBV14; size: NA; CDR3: CASSPTPYTEAFF; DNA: TGTGCCAGCAGCCCGACTCCATACACTGAAGCTTTCTTT
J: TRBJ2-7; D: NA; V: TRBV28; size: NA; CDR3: CASSRSGAVNSYEQYF; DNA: TGTGCCAGCAGTAGATCGGGGGCGGTTAACTCCTACGAGCAGTACTTC
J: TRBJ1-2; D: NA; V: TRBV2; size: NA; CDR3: CASRVSRGSGYTF; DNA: TGTGCCAGCAGGGTCAGCAGGGGAAGCGGCTACACCTTC
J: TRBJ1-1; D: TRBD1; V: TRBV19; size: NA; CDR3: CASSIGGQVEAFF; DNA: TGTGCCAGTAGTATAGGGGGACAGGTTGAAGCTTTCTTT
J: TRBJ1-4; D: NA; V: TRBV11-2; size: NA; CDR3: CASSLVGSGVGEKLFF; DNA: TGTGCCAGCAGCTTAGTAGGATCGGGTGTAGGTGAAAAACTGTTTTTT
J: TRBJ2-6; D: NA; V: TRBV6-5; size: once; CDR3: CASRGRTAGANVLTF; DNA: TGTGCCAGCAGAGGGCGAACGGCTGGGGCCAACGTCCTGACTTTC
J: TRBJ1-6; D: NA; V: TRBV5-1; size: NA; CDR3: CAQARFSSYNSPLHF; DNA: TGCGCCCAGGCCAGGTTTTCCTCCTATAATTCACCCCTCCACTTT
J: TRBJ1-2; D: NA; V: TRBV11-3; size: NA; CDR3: CASSLDLSRGHNYGYTF; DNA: TGTGCCAGCAGCTTAGATCTCTCCAGGGGTCATAACTATGGCTACACCTTC
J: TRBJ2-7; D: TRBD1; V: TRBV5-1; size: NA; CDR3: CASSLEGALTEQYF; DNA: TGCGCCAGCAGCTTGGAGGGGGCGCTTACCGAGCAGTACTTC
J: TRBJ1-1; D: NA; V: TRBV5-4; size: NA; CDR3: CASSLDRNTEAFF; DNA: TGTGCCAGCAGCTTGGACAGGAACACTGAAGCTTTCTTT
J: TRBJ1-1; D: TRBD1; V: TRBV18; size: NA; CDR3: CASSTTGTGNTEAFF; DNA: TGTGCCAGCTCCACGACCGGGACAGGGAACACTGAAGCTTTCTTT
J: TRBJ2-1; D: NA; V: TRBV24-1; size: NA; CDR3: CATSPHHRENEQFF; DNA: TGTGCCACCAGTCCGCACCACAGGGAAAATGAGCAGTTCTTC
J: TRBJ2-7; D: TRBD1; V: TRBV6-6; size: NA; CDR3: CASSGQGRDEQYF; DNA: TGTGCCAGCTCCGGACAGGGGAGGGACGAGCAGTACTTC
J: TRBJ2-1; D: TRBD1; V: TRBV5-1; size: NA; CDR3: CASSSRTGDYNEQFF; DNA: TGCGCCAGCAGCTCCCGGACAGGGGACTACAATGAGCAGTTCTTC
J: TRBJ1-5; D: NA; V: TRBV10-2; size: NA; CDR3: CATRDGQRVNQPQHF; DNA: TGCGCCACCAGGGATGGACAGCGGGTGAATCAGCCCCAGCATTTT
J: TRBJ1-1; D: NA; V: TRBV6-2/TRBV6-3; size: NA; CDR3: CASSYLGGDTEAFF; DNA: TGTGCCAGCAGTTATCTTGGAGGAGACACTGAAGCTTTCTTT
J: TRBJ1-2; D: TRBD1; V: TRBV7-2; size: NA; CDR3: CASRLAGGYGYTF; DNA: TGTGCCAGCAGGTTAGCAGGGGGCTATGGCTACACCTTC
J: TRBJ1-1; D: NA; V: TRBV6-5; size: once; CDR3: CASKRNTEAFF; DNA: TGTGCCAGCAAGCGGAACACTGAAGCTTTCTTT
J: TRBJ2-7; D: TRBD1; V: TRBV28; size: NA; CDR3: CASWGTGGLSYEQYF; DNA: TGTGCCAGCTGGGGGACAGGGGGCCTATCCTACGAGCAGTACTTC
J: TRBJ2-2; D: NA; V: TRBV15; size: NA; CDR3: CATSRDGPRSTGELFF; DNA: TGTGCCACCAGCAGAGATGGCCCCAGGTCCACCGGGGAGCTGTTTTTT
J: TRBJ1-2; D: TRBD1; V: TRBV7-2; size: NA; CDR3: CASSLNRQGEAGYTF; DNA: TGTGCCAGCAGCTTAAATAGGCAGGGGGAGGCGGGCTACACCTTC
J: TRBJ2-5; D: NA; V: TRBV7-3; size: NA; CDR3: CASSSDRRETQYF; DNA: TGTGCCAGCAGCTCCGACAGGAGGGAGACCCAGTACTTC
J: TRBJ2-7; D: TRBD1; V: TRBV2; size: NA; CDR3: CASSAQTGGAFGYEQYF; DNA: TGTGCCAGCAGTGCCCAGACAGGGGGCGCTTTCGGCTACGAGCAGTACTTC
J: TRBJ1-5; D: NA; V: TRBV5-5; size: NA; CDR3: CASSLEGGAYSNQPQHF; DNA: TGTGCCAGCAGCTTGGAGGGGGGCGCATATAGCAATCAGCCCCAGCATTTT
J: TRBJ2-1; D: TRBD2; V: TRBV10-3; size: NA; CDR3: CAITKAIGLAGDNEQFF; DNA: TGTGCCATCACCAAGGCCATCGGACTAGCGGGGGACAATGAGCAGTTCTTC
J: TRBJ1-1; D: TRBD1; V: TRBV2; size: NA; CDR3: CASRGQMNTEAFF; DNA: TGTGCCAGCAGGGGACAGATGAACACTGAAGCTTTCTTT
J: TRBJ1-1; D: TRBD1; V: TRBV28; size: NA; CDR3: CASSGGTGNTEAFF; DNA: TGTGCCAGCAGTGGAGGGACAGGGAACACTGAAGCTTTCTTT
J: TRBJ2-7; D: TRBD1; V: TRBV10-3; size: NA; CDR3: CAISPGQGRAYEQYF; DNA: TGTGCCATCAGCCCTGGACAGGGTCGTGCCTACGAGCAGTACTTC
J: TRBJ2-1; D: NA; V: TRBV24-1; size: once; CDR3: CATSDPSDSRISYNEQFF; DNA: TGTGCCACCAGTGACCCCTCCGACAGCCGAATTTCCTACAATGAGCAGTTCTTC
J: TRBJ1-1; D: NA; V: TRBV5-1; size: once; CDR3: CASSLEGMGTEAFF; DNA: TGCGCCAGCAGCTTGGAGGGAATGGGGACTGAAGCTTTCTTT
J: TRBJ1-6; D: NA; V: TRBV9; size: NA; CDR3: CASRKGPNSPLHF; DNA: TGTGCCAGCAGGAAGGGACCCAATTCACCCCTCCACTTT
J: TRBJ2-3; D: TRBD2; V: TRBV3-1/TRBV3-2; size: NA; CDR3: CASRRGTSWADTQYF; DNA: TGTGCCAGCAGGCGCGGGACTAGCTGGGCAGATACGCAGTATTTT